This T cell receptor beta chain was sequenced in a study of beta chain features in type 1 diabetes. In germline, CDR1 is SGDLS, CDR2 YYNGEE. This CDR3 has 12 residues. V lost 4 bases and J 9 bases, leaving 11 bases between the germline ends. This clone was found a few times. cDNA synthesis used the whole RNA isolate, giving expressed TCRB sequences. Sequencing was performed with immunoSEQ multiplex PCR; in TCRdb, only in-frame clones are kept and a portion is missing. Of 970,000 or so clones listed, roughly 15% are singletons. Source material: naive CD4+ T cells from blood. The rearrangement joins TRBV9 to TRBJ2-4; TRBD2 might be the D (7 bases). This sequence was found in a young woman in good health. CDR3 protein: CASSPGGPIQYF. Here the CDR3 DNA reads TGTGCCAGCAGCCCCGGGGGGCCCATTCAGTACTTC.